Listed below are T cell receptor beta chains from one sample, sequenced in a study of identifying expanded T cells in peripheral blood. Assay: immunoSEQ multiplex PCR; the TCRdb copy retains only in-frame clones and omits some. The sample carries 95,000 to 100,000 clones, 70% to 90% recorded once. The specimen sequenced was blood. These receptors were collected from a person aged 18-69 years in good health. CDR3s leave out the opening cysteine and the closing phenylalanine or tryptophan.

CDR3 protein,V gene,J gene
ASSPRTFKRTDTQY,TRBV28,TRBJ2-3
ASSDSWGIDEQY,TRBV6-1,TRBJ2-7
ASSRLGAAQETQY,TRBV7-2,TRBJ2-5
ASSSERGGEQF,TRBV11-3,TRBJ2-1
ASSMGTGMNTEAF,TRBV19,TRBJ1-1
ASSQDRYSVGTGELF,TRBV4-3,TRBJ2-2
AINGASGGWDYT,TRBV10-3,TRBJ1-2
ASSYRGGQAGEKLF,TRBV6-5,TRBJ1-4
ASSLAGGTLGETQY,TRBV7-6,TRBJ2-5
ASTKGAYNSPLH,TRBV2,TRBJ1-6
ASSIENRGYPQH,TRBV19,TRBJ1-5
ASSQDGTALNEKLF,TRBV4-1,TRBJ1-4
ATSRDLGQGNTGELF,TRBV15,TRBJ2-2
ASSLITGNGGYT,TRBV7-9,TRBJ1-2
ASSALTGGKETQY,TRBV2,TRBJ2-5
ASSIRGPTDYGYT,TRBV19,TRBJ1-2
ASRGGGQAHEKLF,TRBV28,TRBJ1-4
ASTKPGTSYEQY,TRBV5-6,TRBJ2-7
ATIAGRLNTEAF,TRBV19,TRBJ1-1
ASSPPYARGDYNEQF,TRBV18,TRBJ2-1
ASSPRSNYGYT,TRBV4-3,TRBJ1-2
ASTLTGARGYT,TRBV7-2,TRBJ1-2
ASRGDSNQPQH,TRBV2,TRBJ1-5
ASTEAGTPSSGANVLT,TRBV5-4,TRBJ2-6
ASSRHQWRLANYGYT,TRBV11-1,TRBJ1-2
ASSNGQGENYEQY,TRBV5-1,TRBJ2-7
ASSLDAGGYNEQF,TRBV5-1,TRBJ2-1
ASSSRRGGLSNQPQH,TRBV13,TRBJ1-5
SVEDSEYT,TRBV29-1,TRBJ1-2
AWSPHTTWEQY,TRBV30,TRBJ2-7
ARGAGQGDTGELF,TRBV23-1,TRBJ2-2
ASGLIPRTGGDNEQF,TRBV12-5,TRBJ2-1
ASSLRGGFINGYT,TRBV28,TRBJ1-2
AITAGTGRDYGYT,TRBV10-3,TRBJ1-2
SVGAQSNSYEQY,TRBV29-1,TRBJ2-7
ASSGTDLTSRPLGQY,TRBV27,TRBJ2-3
ASSIDPNTYEQY,TRBV19,TRBJ2-7
ASSGVPGGSTDTQY,TRBV10-1,TRBJ2-3
ASSLEEGEAF,TRBV5-6,TRBJ1-1
AWLQGLGNTIY,TRBV30,TRBJ1-3
ASSTQAGQPDTQY,TRBV19,TRBJ2-3
ASSLGSGGLASYEQY,TRBV5-1,TRBJ2-7
ASSLTTTTSGGAYNEQF,TRBV28,TRBJ2-1
ASSQDLGPGGSNTEAF,TRBV4-2,TRBJ1-1
ASGWVGYEQY,TRBV2,TRBJ2-7
ASIPGQGAPGELF,TRBV2,TRBJ2-2
ASSLGGDTYEQY,TRBV5-4,TRBJ2-7